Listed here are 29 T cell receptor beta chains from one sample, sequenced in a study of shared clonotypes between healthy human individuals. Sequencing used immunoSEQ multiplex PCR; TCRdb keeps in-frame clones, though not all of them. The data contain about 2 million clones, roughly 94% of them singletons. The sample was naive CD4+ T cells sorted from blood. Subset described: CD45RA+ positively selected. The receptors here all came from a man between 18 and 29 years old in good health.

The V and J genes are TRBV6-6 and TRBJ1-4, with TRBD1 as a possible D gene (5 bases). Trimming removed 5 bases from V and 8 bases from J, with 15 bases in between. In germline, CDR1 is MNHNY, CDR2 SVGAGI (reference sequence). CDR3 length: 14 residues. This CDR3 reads CASSGQGGWEKLFF. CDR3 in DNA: TGTGCCAGCAGTGGGCAGGGAGGGTGGGAAAAACTGTTTTTT.

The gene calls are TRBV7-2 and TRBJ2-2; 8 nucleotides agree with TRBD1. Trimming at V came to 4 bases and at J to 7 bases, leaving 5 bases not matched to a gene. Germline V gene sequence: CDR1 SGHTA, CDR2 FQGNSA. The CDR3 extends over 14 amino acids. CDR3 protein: CASSSGQGGGELFF. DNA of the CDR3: TGTGCCAGCAGCTCAGGACAGGGCGGCGGGGAGCTGTTTTTT.

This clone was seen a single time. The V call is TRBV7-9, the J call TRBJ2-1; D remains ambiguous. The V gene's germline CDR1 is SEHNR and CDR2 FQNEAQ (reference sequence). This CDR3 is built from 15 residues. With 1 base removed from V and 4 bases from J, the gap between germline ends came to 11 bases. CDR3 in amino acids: CASSLDGLQYNEQFF. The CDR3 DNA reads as TGTGCCAGCAGCTTAGACGGGTTGCAATACAATGAGCAGTTCTTC. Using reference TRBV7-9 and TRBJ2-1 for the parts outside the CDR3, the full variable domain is DTGVSQNPRHKITKRGQNVTFRCDPISEHNRLYWYRQTLGQGPEFLTYFQNEAQLEKSRLLSDRFSAERPKGSFSTLEIQRTEQGDSAMYLCASSLDGLQYNEQFFGPGTRLTVL.

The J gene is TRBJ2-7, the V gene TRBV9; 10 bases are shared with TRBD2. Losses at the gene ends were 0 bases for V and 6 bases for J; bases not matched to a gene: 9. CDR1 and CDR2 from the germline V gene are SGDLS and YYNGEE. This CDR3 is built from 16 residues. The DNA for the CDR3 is TGTGCCAGCAGCGTAGCTCTTCTAGCGGGAGTAGGCGAGCAGTACTTC. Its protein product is CASSVALLAGVGEQYF.

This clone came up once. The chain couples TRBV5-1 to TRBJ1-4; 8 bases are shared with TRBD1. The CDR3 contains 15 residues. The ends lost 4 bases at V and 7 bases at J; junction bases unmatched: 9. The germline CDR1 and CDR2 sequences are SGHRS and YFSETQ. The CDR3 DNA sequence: TGCGCCAGCAGCAGGGACAGGCCGGTTGGTGAAAAACTGTTTTTT. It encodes CASSRDRPVGEKLFF.

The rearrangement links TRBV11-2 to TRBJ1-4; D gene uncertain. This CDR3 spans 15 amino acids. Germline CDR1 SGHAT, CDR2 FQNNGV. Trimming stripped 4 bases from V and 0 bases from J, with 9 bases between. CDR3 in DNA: TGTGCCAGCAGCTCCCTAGGGACAACTAATGAAAAACTGTTTTTT. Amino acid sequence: CASSSLGTTNEKLFF.

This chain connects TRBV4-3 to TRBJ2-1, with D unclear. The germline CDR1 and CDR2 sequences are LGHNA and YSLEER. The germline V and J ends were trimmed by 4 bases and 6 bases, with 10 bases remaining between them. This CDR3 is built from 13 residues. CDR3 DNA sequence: TGCGCCAGCAGCCGGAGAATTAGCAATGAGCAGTTCTTC. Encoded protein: CASSRRISNEQFF.

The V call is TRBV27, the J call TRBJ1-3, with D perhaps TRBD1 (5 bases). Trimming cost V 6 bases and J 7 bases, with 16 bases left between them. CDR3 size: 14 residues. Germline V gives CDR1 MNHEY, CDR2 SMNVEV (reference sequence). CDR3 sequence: CASSRGGAGNTIYF. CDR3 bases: TGTGCCAGCAGCCGAGGAGGGGCCGGCAACACCATATATTTT.

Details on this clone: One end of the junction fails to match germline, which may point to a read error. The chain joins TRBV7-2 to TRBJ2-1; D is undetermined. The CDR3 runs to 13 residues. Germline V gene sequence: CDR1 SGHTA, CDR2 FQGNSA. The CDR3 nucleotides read TGTGCCAGCAGGTTAGTAGCCGGGAATGAGCAGTTCTTC. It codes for CASRLVAGNEQFF.

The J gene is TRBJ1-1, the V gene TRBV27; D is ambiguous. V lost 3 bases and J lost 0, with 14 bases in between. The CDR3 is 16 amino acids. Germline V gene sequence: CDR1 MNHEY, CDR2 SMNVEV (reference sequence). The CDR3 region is CASSFSPPIMNTEAFF. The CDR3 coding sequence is TGTGCCAGCAGTTTTAGTCCACCGATCATGAACACTGAAGCTTTCTTT.

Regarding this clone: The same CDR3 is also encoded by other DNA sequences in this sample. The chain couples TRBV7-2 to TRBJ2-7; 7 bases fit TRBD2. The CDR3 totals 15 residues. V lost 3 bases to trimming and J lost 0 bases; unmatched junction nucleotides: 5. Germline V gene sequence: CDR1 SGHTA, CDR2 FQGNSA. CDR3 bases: TGTGCCAGCAGCTTCACTAGCGAAAGCTCCTACGAGCAGTACTTC. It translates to CASSFTSESSYEQYF.

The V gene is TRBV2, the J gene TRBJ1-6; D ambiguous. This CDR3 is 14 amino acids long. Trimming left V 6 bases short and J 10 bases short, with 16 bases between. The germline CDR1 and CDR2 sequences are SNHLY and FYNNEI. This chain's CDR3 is CASRELWGESPLHF. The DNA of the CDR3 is TGTGCCAGCAGGGAGTTATGGGGAGAATCACCCCTCCACTTT.

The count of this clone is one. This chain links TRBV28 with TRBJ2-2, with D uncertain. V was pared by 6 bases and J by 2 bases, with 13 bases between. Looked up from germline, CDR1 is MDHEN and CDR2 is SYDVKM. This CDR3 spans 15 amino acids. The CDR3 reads CASSRDLVNTGELFF. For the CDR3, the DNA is TGTGCCAGCAGCCGAGACTTAGTAAACACCGGGGAGCTGTTTTTT.

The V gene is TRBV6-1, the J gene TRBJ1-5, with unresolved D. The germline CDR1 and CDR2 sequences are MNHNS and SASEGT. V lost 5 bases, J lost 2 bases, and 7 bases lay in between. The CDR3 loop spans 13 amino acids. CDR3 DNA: TGTGCCAGCAGTATGACGGGCAATCAGCCCCAGCATTTT. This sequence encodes CASSMTGNQPQHF.

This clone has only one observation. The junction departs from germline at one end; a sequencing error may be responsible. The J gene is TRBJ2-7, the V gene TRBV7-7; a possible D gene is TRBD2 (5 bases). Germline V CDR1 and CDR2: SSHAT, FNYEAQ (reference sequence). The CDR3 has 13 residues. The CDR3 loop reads CASSPGEGYEQYF. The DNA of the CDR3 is TGTGCTAGCAGCCCCGGGGAAGGGTACGAGCAGTACTTC.

The CDR3 nucleotides are TGTGCCAGCAGCATGGACAGTTTCCTCACTGAAGCTTTCTTT. It specifies CASSMDSFLTEAFF. V gene TRBV11-2 combines with J gene TRBJ1-1; D might be TRBD1 (6 bases). The V end lost 5 bases, the J end lost 4 bases, and 14 bases lay between the germline ends. The CDR3 runs to 14 residues. CDR1 and CDR2 (germline): SGHAT, FQNNGV.

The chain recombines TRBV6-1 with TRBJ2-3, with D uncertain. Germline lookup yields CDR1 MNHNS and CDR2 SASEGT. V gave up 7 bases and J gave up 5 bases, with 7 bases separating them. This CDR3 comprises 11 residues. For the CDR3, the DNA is TGTGCCAGCATGCGTGGAGATACGCAGTATTTT. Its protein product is CASMRGDTQYF.

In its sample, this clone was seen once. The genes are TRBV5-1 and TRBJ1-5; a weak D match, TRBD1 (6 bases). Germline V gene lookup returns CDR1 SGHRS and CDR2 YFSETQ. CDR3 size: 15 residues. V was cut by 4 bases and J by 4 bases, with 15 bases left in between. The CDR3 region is CASSPENGQNQPQHF. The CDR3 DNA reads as TGCGCCAGCAGCCCCGAAAACGGACAGAATCAGCCCCAGCATTTT.

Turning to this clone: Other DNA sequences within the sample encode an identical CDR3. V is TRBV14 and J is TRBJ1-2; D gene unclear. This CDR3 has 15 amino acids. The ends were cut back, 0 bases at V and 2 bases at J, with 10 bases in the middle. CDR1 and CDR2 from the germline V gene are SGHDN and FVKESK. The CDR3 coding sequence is TGTGCCAGCAGCCAAGATGCAGGTTCCAACTATGGCTACACCTTC. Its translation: CASSQDAGSNYGYTF.

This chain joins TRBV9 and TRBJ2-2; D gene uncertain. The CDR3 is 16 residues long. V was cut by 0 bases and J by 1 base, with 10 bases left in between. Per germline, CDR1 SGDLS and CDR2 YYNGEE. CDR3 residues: CASSVVSPRNTGELFF. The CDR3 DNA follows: TGTGCCAGCAGCGTAGTCAGCCCTCGGAACACCGGGGAGCTGTTTTTT.

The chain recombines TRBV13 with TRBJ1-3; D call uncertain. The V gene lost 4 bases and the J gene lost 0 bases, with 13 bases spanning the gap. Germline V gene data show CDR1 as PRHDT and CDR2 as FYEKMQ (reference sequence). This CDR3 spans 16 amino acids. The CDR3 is CASSSRTPRSGNTIYF. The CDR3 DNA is TGTGCCAGCAGCTCCAGGACGCCCCGCTCTGGAAACACCATATATTTT.

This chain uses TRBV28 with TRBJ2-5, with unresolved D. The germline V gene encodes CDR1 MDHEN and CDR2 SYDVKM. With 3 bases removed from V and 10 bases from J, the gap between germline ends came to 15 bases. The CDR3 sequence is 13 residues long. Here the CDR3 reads CASSLGSPANQYF. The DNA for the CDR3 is TGTGCCAGCAGTTTGGGGTCCCCCGCGAACCAGTACTTC.

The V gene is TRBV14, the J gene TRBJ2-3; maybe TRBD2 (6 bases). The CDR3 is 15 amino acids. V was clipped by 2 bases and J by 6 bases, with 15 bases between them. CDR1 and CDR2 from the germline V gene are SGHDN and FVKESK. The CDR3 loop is CASSQSGGKFDTQYF. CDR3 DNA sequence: TGTGCCAGCAGCCAAAGTGGGGGGAAATTCGATACGCAGTATTTT.

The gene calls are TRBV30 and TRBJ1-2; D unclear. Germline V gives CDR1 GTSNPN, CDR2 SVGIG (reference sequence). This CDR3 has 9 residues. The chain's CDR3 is CAPLLGYTF. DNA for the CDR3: TGTGCTCCACTTCTGGGCTACACCTTC.

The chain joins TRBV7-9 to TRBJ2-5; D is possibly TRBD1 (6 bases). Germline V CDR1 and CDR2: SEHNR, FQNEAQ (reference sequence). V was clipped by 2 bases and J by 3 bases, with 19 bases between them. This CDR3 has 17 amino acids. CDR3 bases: TGTGCCAGCAGCTTATACCCTCCAGGACAGCGCAAAGAGACCCAGTACTTC. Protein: CASSLYPPGQRKETQYF. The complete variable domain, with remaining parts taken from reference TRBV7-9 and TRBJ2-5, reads DTGVSQNPRHKITKRGQNVTFRCDPISEHNRLYWYRQTLGQGPEFLTYFQNEAQLEKSRLLSDRFSAERPKGSFSTLEIQRTEQGDSAMYLCASSLYPPGQRKETQYFGPGTRLLVL.

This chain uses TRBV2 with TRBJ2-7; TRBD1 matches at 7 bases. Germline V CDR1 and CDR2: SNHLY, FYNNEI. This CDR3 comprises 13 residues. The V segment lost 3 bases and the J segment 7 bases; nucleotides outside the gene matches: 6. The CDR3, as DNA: TGTGCCAGCAGTGAGGGACAGCCTACGGAGCAGTACTTC. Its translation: CASSEGQPTEQYF.

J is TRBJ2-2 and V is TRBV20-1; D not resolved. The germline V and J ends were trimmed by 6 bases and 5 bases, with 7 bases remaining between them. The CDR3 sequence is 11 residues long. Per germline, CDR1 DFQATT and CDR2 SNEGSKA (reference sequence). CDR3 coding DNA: TGCAGTGCGAGTAAAACCGGGGAGCTGTTTTTT. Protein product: CSASKTGELFF.

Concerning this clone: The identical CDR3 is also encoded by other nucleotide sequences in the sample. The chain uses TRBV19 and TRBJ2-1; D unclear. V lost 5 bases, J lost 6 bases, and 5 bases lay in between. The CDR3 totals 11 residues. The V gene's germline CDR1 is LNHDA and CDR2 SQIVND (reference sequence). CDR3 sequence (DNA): TGTGCCAGTAGTCCCGGCAATGAGCAGTTCTTC. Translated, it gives CASSPGNEQFF.

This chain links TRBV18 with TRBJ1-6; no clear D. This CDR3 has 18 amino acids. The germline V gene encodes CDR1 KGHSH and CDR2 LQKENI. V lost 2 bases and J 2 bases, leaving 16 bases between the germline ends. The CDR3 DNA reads TGTGCCAGCTCACCAGTCCGACGCTCTGGGGCCTATAATTCACCCCTCCACTTT. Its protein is CASSPVRRSGAYNSPLHF.